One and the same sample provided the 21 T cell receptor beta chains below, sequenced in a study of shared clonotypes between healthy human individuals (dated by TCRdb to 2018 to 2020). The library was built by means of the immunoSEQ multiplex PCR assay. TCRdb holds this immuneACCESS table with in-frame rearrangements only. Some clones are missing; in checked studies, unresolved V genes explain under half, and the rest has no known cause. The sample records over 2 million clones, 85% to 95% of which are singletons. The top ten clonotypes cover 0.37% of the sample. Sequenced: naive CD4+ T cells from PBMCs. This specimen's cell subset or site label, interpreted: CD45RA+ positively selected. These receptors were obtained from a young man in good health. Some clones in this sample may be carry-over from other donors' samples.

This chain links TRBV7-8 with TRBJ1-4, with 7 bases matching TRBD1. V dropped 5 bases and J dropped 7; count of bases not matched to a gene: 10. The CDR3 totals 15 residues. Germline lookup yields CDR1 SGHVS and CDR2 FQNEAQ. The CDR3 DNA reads TGTGCCAGCAGCCCTCGGACAGGTATCGGTGAAAAACTGTTTTTT. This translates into CASSPRTGIGEKLFF.

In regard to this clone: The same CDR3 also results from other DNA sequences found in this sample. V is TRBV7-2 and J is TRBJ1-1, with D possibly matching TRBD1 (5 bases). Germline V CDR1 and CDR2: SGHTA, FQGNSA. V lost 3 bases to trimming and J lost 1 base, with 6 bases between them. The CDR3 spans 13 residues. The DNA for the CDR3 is TGTGCCAGCAGCTTCAGGGCGAACACTGAAGCTTTCTTT. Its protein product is CASSFRANTEAFF.

The DNA of the CDR3 is TGCGCCAGCAGCCAAGTTCAAGGTTCTAGCAATCAGCCCCAGCATTTT. Its protein product is CASSQVQGSSNQPQHF. The chain recombines TRBV4-1 with TRBJ1-5; D remains ambiguous. This CDR3 has 16 residues. The V end lost 1 base, the J end lost 0 bases, and 10 bases lay between the germline ends. Germline lookup yields CDR1 MGHRA and CDR2 YSYEKL.

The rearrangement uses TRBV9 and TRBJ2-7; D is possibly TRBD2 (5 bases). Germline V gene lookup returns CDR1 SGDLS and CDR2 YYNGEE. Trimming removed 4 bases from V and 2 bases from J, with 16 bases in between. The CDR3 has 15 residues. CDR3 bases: TGTGCCAGCAGCCCGCTCTCGGGGTCGACCTACGAGCAGTACTTC. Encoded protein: CASSPLSGSTYEQYF.

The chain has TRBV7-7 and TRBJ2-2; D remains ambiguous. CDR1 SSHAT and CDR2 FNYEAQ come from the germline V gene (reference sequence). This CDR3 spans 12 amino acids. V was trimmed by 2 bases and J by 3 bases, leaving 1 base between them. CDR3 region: CASSLYTGELFF. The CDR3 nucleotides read TGTGCCAGCAGCTTATACACCGGGGAGCTGTTTTTT.

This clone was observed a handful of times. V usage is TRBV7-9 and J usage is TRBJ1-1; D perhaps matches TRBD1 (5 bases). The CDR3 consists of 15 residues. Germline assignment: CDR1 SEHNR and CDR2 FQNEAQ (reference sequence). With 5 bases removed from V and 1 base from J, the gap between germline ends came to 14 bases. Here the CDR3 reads CASSARRQGNTEAFF. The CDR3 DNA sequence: TGTGCCAGCAGCGCCCGAAGGCAGGGGAACACTGAAGCTTTCTTT.

The CDR3 DNA is TGTGCCAGCAGTGAAAACGCGGGTGTGAGTCACTACGAGGAGCAGTACTTC. Amino acids: CASSENAGVSHYEEQYF. The chain is built from TRBV2 and TRBJ2-7; D possibly corresponds to TRBD2 (5 bases). The CDR3 loop spans 17 amino acids. From germline, CDR1 is SNHLY and CDR2 FYNNEI. V was pared by 2 bases and J by 7 bases, with 24 bases between.

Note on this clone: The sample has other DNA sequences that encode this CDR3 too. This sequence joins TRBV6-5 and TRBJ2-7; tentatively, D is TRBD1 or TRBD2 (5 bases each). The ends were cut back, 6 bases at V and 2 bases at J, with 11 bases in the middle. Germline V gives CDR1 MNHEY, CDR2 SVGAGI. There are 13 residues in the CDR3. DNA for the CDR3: TGTGCCAGCAGACGGGGACGAACCTACGAGCAGTACTTC. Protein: CASRRGRTYEQYF.

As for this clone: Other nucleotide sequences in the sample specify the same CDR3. The CDR3: CASSIAEKLFF. DNA of the CDR3: TGTGCCAGTAGTATTGCTGAAAAACTGTTTTTT. This chain uses TRBV19 with TRBJ1-4; D unclear. This CDR3 contains 11 residues. The V end was cut by 3 bases, the J end by 7 bases, with 3 bases between. Germline assignment: CDR1 LNHDA and CDR2 SQIVND (reference sequence).

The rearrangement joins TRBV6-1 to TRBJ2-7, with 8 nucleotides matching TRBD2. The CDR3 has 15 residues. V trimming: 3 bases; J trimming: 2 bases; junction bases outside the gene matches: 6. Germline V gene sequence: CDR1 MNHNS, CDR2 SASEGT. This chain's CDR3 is CASSDLAGATYEQYF. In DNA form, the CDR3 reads TGTGCCAGCAGTGATCTAGCGGGCGCCACCTACGAGCAGTACTTC.

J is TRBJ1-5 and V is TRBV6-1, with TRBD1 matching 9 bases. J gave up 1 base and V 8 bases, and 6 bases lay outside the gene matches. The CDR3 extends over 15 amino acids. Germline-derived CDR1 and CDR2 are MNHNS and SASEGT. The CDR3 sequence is CASLRGTGSNQPQHF. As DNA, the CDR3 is TGTGCCAGCCTAAGAGGGACAGGGAGCAATCAGCCCCAGCATTTT.

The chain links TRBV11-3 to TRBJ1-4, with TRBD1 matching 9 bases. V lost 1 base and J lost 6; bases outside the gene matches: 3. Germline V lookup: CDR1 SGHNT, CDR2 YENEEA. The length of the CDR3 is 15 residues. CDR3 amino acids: CASSLGDRVYEKLFF. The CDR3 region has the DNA TGTGCCAGCAGCTTAGGGGACAGGGTGTATGAAAAACTGTTTTTT.

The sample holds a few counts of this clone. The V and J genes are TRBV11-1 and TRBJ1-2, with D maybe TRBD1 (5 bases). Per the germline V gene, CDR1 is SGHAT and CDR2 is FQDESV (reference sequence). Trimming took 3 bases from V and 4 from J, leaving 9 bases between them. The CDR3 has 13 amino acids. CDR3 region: CASSLGTGYGYTF. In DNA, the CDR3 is TGTGCCAGCAGCTTGGGGACGGGCTATGGCTACACCTTC.

The chain's CDR3 is CASSVGTDLRNTIYF. CDR3 in DNA: TGCGCCAGCAGCGTCGGGACGGACTTACGAAACACCATATATTTT. The chain uses TRBV4-3 and TRBJ1-3; tentative D call: TRBD1 (5 bases). Germline V gene sequence: CDR1 LGHNA, CDR2 YSLEER. Trimming shortened V by 5 bases and J by 5 bases, and 16 bases separated the two germline ends. The CDR3 spans 15 residues.

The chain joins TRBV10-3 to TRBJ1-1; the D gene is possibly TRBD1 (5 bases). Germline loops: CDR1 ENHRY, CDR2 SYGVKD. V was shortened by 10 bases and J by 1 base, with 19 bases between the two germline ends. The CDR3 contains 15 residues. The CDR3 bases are TGTGCCACAAACAGAATTGACAGTCAGAACACTGAAGCTTTCTTT. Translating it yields CATNRIDSQNTEAFF.

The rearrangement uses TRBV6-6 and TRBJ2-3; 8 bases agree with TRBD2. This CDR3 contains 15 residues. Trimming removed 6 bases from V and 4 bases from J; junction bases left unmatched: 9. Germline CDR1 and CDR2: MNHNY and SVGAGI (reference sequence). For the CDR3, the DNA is TGTGCCAGCAGGGCCCCGACTAGCGACGCAGATACGCAGTATTTT. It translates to CASRAPTSDADTQYF.

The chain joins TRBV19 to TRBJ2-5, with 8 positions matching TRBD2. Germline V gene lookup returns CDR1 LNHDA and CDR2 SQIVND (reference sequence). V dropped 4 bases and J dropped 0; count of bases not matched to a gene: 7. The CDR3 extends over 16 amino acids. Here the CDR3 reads CASSNRGGTYQETQYF. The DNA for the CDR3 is TGTGCCAGTAGTAATCGGGGGGGGACGTACCAAGAGACCCAGTACTTC.

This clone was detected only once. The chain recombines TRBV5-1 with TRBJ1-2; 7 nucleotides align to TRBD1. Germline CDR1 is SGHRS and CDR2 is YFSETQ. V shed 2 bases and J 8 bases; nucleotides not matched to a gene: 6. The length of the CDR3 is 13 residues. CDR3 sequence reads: CASSFEGAFGYTF. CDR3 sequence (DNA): TGCGCCAGCAGCTTCGAGGGGGCGTTCGGCTACACCTTC.

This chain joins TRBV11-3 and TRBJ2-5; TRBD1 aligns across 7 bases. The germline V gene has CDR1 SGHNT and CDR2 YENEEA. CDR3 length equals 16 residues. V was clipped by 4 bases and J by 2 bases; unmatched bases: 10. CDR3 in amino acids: CASSWGGDRDQETQYF. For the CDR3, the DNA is TGTGCCAGCAGCTGGGGCGGTGACAGGGATCAAGAGACCCAGTACTTC.

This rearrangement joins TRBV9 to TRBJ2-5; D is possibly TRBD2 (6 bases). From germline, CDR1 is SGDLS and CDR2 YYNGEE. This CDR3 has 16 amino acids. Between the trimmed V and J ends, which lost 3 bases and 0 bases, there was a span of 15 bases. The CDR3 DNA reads TGTGCCAGCAGCGCGACTAGTAATGGTTACCAAGAGACCCAGTACTTC. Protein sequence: CASSATSNGYQETQYF.

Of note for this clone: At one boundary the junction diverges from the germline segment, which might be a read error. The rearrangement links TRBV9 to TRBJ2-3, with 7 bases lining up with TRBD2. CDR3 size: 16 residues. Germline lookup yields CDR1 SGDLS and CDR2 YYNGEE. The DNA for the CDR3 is TGTGCCAGCAGCGTCGAAGGCGGGGGTAGCACGGATACGCAGTATTTT. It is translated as CASSVEGGGSTDTQYF.